One and the same sample provided the 21 T cell receptor beta chains below, sequenced in a study of blood T cell repertoires in COVID-19 (dated by TCRdb to between 2020 and 2021). Libraries were built with the immunoSEQ multiplex PCR assay. Not all clones reach the TCRdb copy of this immuneACCESS table, which keeps in-frame sequences only. Checked studies attribute under half of the gap to unresolved V genes and leave the rest unexplained. For this sample there are 350,000 to 400,000 clones; about 90% appear just once. The ten largest clones represent 1.9% of the sample. Sequenced sample: PBMCs or T cells enriched from blood (not recorded which). All receptors come from a man in his forties in a cohort exposed to, infected with or recovered from COVID-19 (not recorded which).

The chain couples TRBV12-5 to TRBJ2-4; 8 nucleotides match TRBD2. Trimming removed 6 bases from V and 5 bases from J; junction bases left unmatched: 6. The CDR3 has 14 residues. The germline gives CDR1 LGHNT, CDR2 FRNRAP. The CDR3 sequence: CASGPGGGQNIQYF. DNA for the CDR3: TGTGCTAGTGGCCCGGGGGGGGGCCAAAACATTCAGTACTTC.

The chain uses TRBV7-2 and TRBJ2-3; D is unclear. The V and J ends lost 4 bases and 4 bases respectively, with 9 bases between them. Per germline, CDR1 SGHTA and CDR2 FQGNSA. The CDR3 sequence is 13 residues long. CDR3 loop: CASSSQSADTQYF. The CDR3 nucleotides are TGTGCCAGCAGCTCACAGTCCGCAGATACGCAGTATTTT.

The chain uses TRBV29-1 and TRBJ2-1; D possibly corresponds to TRBD1 (5 bases). Trimming removed 4 bases at V and 9 bases at J, with 10 bases between. The CDR3 length is 11 residues. In germline, CDR1 is SQVTM, CDR2 ANQGSEA. In DNA, the CDR3 is TGCAGCGTTGCCAGGGCTCGTGAGCAGTTCTTC. Encoded protein: CSVARAREQFF.

V gene TRBV3-1 (or the pseudogene TRBV3-2) combines with J gene TRBJ2-7, with TRBD2 identical over 7 bases. CDR1 is LGHDT and CDR2 is YNNKEL in the germline V gene (reference sequence). CDR3 size: 17 residues. V gave up 1 base and J gave up 7 bases; unmatched junction bases: 16. The CDR3 spells CASSQGGGTTRGGEQYF. The DNA of the CDR3 is TGTGCCAGCAGCCAAGGAGGAGGCACAACCCGGGGAGGGGAGCAGTACTTC.

The chain uses TRBV5-4 and TRBJ1-2; D is ambiguous. Germline-derived CDR1 and CDR2 are SGHNT and YYREEE (reference sequence). The length of the CDR3 is 12 residues. The V end was cut by 3 bases, the J end by 1 base, with 4 bases between. CDR3 nucleotides: TGTGCCAGCAGCTCCAATAACTATGGCTACACCTTC. It encodes CASSSNNYGYTF.

The J gene is TRBJ1-5, the V gene TRBV6-5, with D possibly matching TRBD1 (5 bases). V dropped 8 bases and J dropped 6 bases, with 14 bases sitting between them. CDR3 length: 13 amino acids. Per germline, CDR1 MNHEY and CDR2 SVGAGI. CDR3 sequence reads: CASGTRSGQPQHF. In DNA, the CDR3 is TGTGCCAGCGGGACTAGAAGTGGTCAGCCCCAGCATTTT.

The CDR3 bases are TGTGCTAGTGGTTTGGTTGTGGGACAGGGGCTGGGGCCCCAGCATTTT. Translation: CASGLVVGQGLGPQHF. The V gene is TRBV12-5, the J gene TRBJ1-5; 10 positions match TRBD1. V dropped 0 bases and J dropped 9; count of bases not matched to a gene: 8. From germline, CDR1 is LGHNT and CDR2 FRNRAP. This CDR3 has 16 residues.

This clone was observed a single time. This chain connects TRBV15 to TRBJ2-3; maybe TRBD2 (6 bases). Germline loops: CDR1 LNHNV, CDR2 YYDKDF (reference sequence). V was shortened by 3 bases and J by 2 bases, with 18 bases between the two germline ends. This CDR3 comprises 17 residues. CDR3 sequence (DNA): TGTGCCACCAGCAGCCTTCTCCGGGACTCCCACACAGATACGCAGTATTTT. This gives the protein CATSSLLRDSHTDTQYF.

The chain joins TRBV24-1 to TRBJ2-5, with 13 bases lining up with TRBD2. Germline V gene lookup returns CDR1 KGHDR and CDR2 SFDVKD. There are 15 residues in the CDR3. The V segment lost 6 bases and the J segment 4 bases; nucleotides outside the gene matches: 4. The DNA for the CDR3 is TGTGCCACCAGTCCGGGACTAGCGGGACGAGAGACCCAGTACTTC. Translation gives CATSPGLAGRETQYF.

The chain joins TRBV19 to TRBJ2-1; 9 nucleotides agree with TRBD1. Germline trimming cut 5 bases from V and 6 bases from J; bases unmatched to any gene: 8. This CDR3 has 15 residues. Per germline, CDR1 LNHDA and CDR2 SQIVND (reference sequence). The DNA of the CDR3 is TGTGCCAGTAGTCTACCGGGACAGGGTCGCAATGAGCAGTTCTTC. Translation: CASSLPGQGRNEQFF.

This chain links TRBV7-2 with TRBJ2-1; 10 bases align to TRBD2. V shed 3 bases, J shed 7 bases, and the junction held 9 bases outside the gene matches. The CDR3 has 16 residues. The germline V gene has CDR1 SGHTA and CDR2 FQGNSA. Here the CDR3 reads CASSLTSGRAANEQFF. The DNA of the CDR3 is TGTGCCAGCAGCTTGACAAGCGGGAGGGCCGCAAATGAGCAGTTCTTC. The whole variable domain, remainder taken from reference TRBV7-2 and TRBJ2-1, is GAGVSQSPSNKVTEKGKDVELRCDPISGHTALYWYRQSLGQGLEFLIYFQGNSAPDKSGLPSDRFSAERTGGSVSTLTIQRTQQEDSAVYLCASSLTSGRAANEQFFGPGTRLTVL.

The chain uses TRBV9 and TRBJ1-2; 9 nucleotides align to TRBD1. The junction had 2 bases not matched to a gene; V was cut back by 3 bases and J by 2 bases. The CDR3 has 14 amino acids. CDR1 and CDR2 (germline): SGDLS, YYNGEE. The CDR3: CASSAGQGNYGYTF. The CDR3 nucleotides are TGTGCCAGCAGCGCCGGACAGGGGAACTATGGCTACACCTTC.

This clone was seen a single time. The V call is TRBV11-2, the J call TRBJ1-1; 10 bases match TRBD1. Germline CDR1 reads SGHAT; CDR2 reads FQNNGV. V shed 1 base and J 0 bases; nucleotides not matched to a gene: 8. This CDR3 is 18 amino acids long. CDR3 region: CASSLAWDRGSMNTEAFF. The CDR3 DNA is TGTGCCAGCAGCTTAGCGTGGGACAGGGGTTCCATGAACACTGAAGCTTTCTTT.

This chain uses TRBV18 with TRBJ2-1; a weak D match, TRBD2 (6 bases). The V end lost 6 bases, the J end lost 7 bases, and 13 bases lay between the germline ends. From germline, CDR1 is KGHSH and CDR2 LQKENI. The CDR3 spans 13 residues. The CDR3 region is CASSGGEGNEQFF. The CDR3, as DNA: TGTGCCAGCTCGGGGGGAGAAGGGAATGAGCAGTTCTTC.

The V call is TRBV7-6, the J call TRBJ2-7, with a tentative D call TRBD2 (5 bases). This CDR3 has 15 amino acids. Germline V gene lookup returns CDR1 SGHVS and CDR2 FNYEAQ. The ends were cut back, 4 bases at V and 2 bases at J, with 15 bases in the middle. CDR3: CASSSLPLRAYEQYF. The CDR3 DNA is TGTGCCAGCAGCTCCCTCCCATTGAGGGCCTACGAGCAGTACTTC.

The rearrangement links TRBV15 to TRBJ2-5; 7 nucleotides line up with TRBD2. CDR1 and CDR2 from the germline V gene are LNHNV and YYDKDF (reference sequence). The V and J ends lost 1 base and 1 base, in that order; junction bases with no gene match: 6. The CDR3 has 16 amino acids. The CDR3 DNA reads TGTGCCACCAGCAGAGGTCTAGCGGAGCTCCAAGAGACCCAGTACTTC. Protein sequence: CATSRGLAELQETQYF.

The chain uses TRBV27 and TRBJ2-1; TRBD2 matches at 12 bases. Germline CDR1 reads MNHEY; CDR2 reads SMNVEV (reference sequence). The CDR3 covers 18 residues. The V gene end was trimmed by 5 bases and the J gene end by 4 bases; junction bases not matched to a gene: 12. The CDR3 region is CASSVTGTSGPRYNEQFF. The DNA for the CDR3 is TGTGCCAGCAGTGTCACGGGGACTAGCGGGCCCCGATACAATGAGCAGTTCTTC.

As to this clone: The same CDR3 is also encoded by other DNA sequences in this sample. The genes are TRBV5-1 and TRBJ2-5; 10 bases line up with TRBD2. The germline V gene has CDR1 SGHRS and CDR2 YFSETQ. CDR3 size: 15 residues. The J segment lost 1 base and the V segment lost 0 bases, leaving 0 bases of the junction unmatched. This CDR3 is CASSLVAGGQETQYF. The CDR3 nucleotides are TGCGCCAGCAGCTTGGTAGCGGGAGGCCAAGAGACCCAGTACTTC.

A single count supports this clone. This chain uses TRBV18 with TRBJ2-1; TRBD1 matches 7 bases. The CDR3 has 12 residues. CDR1 is KGHSH, CDR2 LQKENI, per germline. The trim removed 5 bases at V and 9 bases at J, leaving 4 bases unmatched. The CDR3 nucleotides are TGTGCCAGCTCAACACAGGGGCCTGAGCAGTTCTTC. Protein: CASSTQGPEQFF.

CDR3 region: CASSLIFGTGGGTQYF. The CDR3 bases are TGTGCCAGCAGCTTAATTTTCGGGACAGGGGGAGGGACCCAGTACTTC. The V gene is TRBV7-9, the J gene TRBJ2-5, with TRBD1 matching 11 bases. The CDR3 covers 16 residues. The ends lost 2 bases at V and 7 bases at J; junction bases unmatched: 9. Germline V gives CDR1 SEHNR, CDR2 FQNEAQ (reference sequence).

This chain uses TRBV27 with TRBJ2-7; 13 nucleotides match TRBD2. Germline V gene data show CDR1 as MNHEY and CDR2 as SMNVEV (reference sequence). The CDR3 is 16 residues long. The junction had 7 bases not matched to a gene; V was cut back by 6 bases and J by 2 bases. For the CDR3, the DNA is TGTGCCAGCAGATACAAGGGACTAGCGGGGACCTACGAGCAGTACTTC. It yields the protein CASRYKGLAGTYEQYF.